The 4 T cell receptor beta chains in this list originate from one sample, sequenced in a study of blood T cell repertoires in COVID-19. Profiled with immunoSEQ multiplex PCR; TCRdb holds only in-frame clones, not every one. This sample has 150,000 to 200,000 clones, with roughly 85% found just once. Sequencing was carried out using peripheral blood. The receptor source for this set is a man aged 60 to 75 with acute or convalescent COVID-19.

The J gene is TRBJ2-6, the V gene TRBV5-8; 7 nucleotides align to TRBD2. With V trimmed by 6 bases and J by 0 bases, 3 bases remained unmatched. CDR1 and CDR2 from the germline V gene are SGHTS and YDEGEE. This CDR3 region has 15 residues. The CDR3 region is CASKQRGSGANVLTF. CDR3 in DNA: TGTGCCAGCAAACAGCGGGGCTCTGGGGCCAACGTCCTGACTTTC.

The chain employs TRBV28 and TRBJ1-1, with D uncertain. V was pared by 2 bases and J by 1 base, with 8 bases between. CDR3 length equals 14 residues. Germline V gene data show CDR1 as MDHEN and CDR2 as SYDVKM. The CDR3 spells CASSLDWRNTEAFF. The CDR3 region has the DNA TGTGCCAGCAGTTTAGATTGGAGGAACACTGAAGCTTTCTTT.

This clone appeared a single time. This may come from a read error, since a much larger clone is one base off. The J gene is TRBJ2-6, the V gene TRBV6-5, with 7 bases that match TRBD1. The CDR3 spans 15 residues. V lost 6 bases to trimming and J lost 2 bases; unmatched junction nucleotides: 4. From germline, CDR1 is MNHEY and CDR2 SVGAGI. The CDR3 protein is CASSLTGAGANVLTF. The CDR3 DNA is TGTGCCAGCAGCTTAACAGGGGCTGGGGCCAACGTCCTGACTTTC.

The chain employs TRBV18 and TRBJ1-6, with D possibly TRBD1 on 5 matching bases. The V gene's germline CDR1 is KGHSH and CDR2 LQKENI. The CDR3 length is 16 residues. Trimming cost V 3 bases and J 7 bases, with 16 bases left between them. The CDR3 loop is CASSPTLAGMNSPLHF. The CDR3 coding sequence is TGTGCCAGCTCACCTACTTTGGCAGGGATGAATTCACCCCTCCACTTT.